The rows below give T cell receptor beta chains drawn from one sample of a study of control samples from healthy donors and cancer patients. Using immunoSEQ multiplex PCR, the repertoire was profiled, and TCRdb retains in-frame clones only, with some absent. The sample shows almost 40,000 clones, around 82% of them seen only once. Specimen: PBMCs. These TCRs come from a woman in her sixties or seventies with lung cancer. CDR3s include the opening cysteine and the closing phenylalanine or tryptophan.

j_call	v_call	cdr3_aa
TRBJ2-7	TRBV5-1	CASSSGALPNYEQYF
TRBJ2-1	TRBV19	CASSIEASGRRNEQFF
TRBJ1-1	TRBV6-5	CASSRGTEMNTEAFF
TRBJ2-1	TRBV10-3	CATGRDLGDEQFF
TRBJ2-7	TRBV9	CASSVTSFFYEQYF
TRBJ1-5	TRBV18	CASSPDRERQPRHF
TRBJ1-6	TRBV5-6	CASRLDRDNSPLHF
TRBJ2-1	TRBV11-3	CASSLGGGDSYNEQFF
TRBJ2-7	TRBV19	CASSTWTSGVYEQYF
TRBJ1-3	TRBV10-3	CAIRRGEAGNTIYF
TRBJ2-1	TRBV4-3	CASSHRDNEQFF
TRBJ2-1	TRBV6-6	CASSYGTDHNNEQFF
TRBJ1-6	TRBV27	CASTMDRVYNSPLHF
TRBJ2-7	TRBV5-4	CASSLGTYEQYF
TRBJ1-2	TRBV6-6	CASSFPHTF
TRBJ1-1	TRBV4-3	CASSTGLQKEAFF
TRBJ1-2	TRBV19	CASSIVIRGVGGYTF
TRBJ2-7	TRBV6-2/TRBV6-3	CASSYSRGTQQTYEQYF
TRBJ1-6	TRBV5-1	CASSLGVEKNSPLHF
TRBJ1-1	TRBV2	CASRPYGTSWRTNTEAFF
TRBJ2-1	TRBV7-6	CASSGTGGVNEQFF
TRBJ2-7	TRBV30	CAWRGTGNYEQYF
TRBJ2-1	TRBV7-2	CASSLGGRYSEQFF
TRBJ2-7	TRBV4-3	CASSQEWRGSYEQYF
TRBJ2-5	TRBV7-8	CASSSHSGTGTQYF
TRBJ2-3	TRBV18	CASSPPGLAGGPDTQYF
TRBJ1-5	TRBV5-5	CASSLGGDRGNQPQHF
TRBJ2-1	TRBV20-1	CSAYSNEQFF
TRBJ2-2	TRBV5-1	CASTPSSGGGTGELFF
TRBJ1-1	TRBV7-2	CASSSSGMNTEAFF
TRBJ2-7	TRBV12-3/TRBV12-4	CASTQTAYYEQYF
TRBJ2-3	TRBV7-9	CASSQAGADTQYF
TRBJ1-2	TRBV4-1	CASRSNRGDYGYTF
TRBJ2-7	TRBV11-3	CASSRGGRTSEYEQYF
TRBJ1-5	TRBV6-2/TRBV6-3	CASSYSGGLWNQPQHF
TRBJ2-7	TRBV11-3	CASSISGQGAAYEQYF
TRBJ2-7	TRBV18	CASSPYGEQYEQYF
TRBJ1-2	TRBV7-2	CASRQGGNNGYTF
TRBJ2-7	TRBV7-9	CASSLGGGGTRTLEQYF
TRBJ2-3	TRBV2	CASSEQIRDTQYF
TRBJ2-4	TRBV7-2	CASSLGQAQNIQYF
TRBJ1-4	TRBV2	CASRRDAGSEKLFF
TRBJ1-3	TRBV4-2	CASSPVGGEGNTIYF
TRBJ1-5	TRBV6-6	CAGGRTEANQPQHF
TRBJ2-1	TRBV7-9	CASSLGSSSRRYEQFF
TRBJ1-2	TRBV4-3	CASSPRRAGREDGYTF
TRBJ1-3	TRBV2	CASSVGHTIYF
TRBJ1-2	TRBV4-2	CASFGRGTRNYGYTF